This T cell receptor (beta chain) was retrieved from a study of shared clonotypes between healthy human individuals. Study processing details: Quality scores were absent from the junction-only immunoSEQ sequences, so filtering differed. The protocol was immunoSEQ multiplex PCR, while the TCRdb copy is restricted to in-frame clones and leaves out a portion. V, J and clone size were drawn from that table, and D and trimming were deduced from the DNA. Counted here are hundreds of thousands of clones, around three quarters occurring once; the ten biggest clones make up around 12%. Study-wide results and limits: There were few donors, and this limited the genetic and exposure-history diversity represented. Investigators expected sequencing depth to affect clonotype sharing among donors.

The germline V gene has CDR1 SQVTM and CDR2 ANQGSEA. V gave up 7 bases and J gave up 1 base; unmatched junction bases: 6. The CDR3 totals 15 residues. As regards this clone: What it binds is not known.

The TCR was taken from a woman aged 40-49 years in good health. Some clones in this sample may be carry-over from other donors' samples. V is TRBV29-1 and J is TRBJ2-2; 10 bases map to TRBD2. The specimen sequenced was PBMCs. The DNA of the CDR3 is TGCAGCGCAGGACTAGCGGAACGGAACACCGGGGAGCTGTTTTTT. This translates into CSAGLAERNTGELFF.